This T cell receptor (beta chain) was captured by sequencing in a study of T cells in Graves' hyperthyroidism and ophthalmopathy. The PBMCs had their origin in roughly 10 ml of fresh peripheral blood. Trimming shortened V by 1 base and J by 6 bases, and 7 bases separated the two germline ends. CDR1 and CDR2 (germline): MNHEY, SMNVEV (reference sequence). This CDR3 comprises 13 residues. TCR beta CDR3 regions were amplified from RNA transcripts. HTBI primers were used for first-round RT-PCR of the TCR CDR3. TCRdb re-called the multiplex PCR reads through MiXCR, storing one row per CDR3 protein. The sample lists hundreds of thousands of distinct CDR3 sequences; around 13% were seen once. This clonotype was seen ten or more times.

Input material: blood. This TCR came from a woman aged 18-29 years with Graves' hyperthyroidism. The chain has TRBV27 and TRBJ2-1; D may correspond to TRBD1 or TRBD2 (5 bases each). The chain's CDR3 is CASSLWDGNEQFF. CDR3 sequence (DNA): TGTGCCAGCAGTTTATGGGACGGCAATGAGCAGTTCTTC.